This T cell receptor beta chain was retrieved from a study of T cells in narcolepsy. Per germline, CDR1 MDHEN and CDR2 SYDVKM. The CDR3 length is 13 residues. Trimming stripped 5 bases from V and 0 bases from J, with 5 bases between. Assay: immunoSEQ multiplex PCR; the TCRdb copy retains only in-frame clones and omits some. The sample shows 20,000 to 25,000 clones, approximately 89% of them seen only once. As for this clone: Its antigen is still unknown.

General study points: In some patient and control memory CD4+ samples, autoreactive clones were absent. Reportedly, autoreactive clonotypes were serially detected in patients' blood but not controls'.

The chain has TRBV28 and TRBJ1-3; D gene uncertain. The sequence was obtained from a human donor with narcolepsy. What was sequenced was CD45RA- memory CD4+ T cells from PBMCs. The CDR3 region is CASSLLSGNTIYF. The CDR3 nucleotides read TGTGCCAGCAGTCTCCTCTCTGGAAACACCATATATTTT. Using reference TRBV28 and TRBJ1-3 for the parts outside the CDR3, the full variable domain is DVKVTQSSRYLVKRTGEKVFLECVQDMDHENMFWYRQDPGLGLRLIYFSYDVKMKEKGDIPEGYSVSREKKERFSLILESASTNQTSMYLCASSLLSGNTIYFGEGSWLTVV.